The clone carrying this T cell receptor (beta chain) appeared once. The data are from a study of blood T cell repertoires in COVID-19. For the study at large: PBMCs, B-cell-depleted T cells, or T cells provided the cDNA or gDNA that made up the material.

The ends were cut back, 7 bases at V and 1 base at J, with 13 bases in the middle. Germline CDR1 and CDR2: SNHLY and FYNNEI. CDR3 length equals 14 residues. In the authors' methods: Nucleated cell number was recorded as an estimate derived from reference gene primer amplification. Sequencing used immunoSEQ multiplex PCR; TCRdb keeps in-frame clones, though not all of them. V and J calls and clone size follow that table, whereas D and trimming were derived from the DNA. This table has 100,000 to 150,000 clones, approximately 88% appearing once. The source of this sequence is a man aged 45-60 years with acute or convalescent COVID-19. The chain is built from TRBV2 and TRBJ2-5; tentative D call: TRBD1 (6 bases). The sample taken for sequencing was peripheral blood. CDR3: CASTRTGTQETQYF. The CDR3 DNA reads TGTGCCAGCACTCGAACAGGGACCCAAGAGACCCAGTACTTC.